Presented here are 13 T cell receptor beta chains from one specimen sequenced in a study of a mutant IDH1 vaccine in newly diagnosed glioma. For these receptors, no antigen is known. Assay: immunoSEQ multiplex PCR; the TCRdb copy retains only in-frame clones and omits some. The data contain tens of thousands of clones, roughly 90% of them seen just once; the ten biggest clones take up 3% to 4.5%. Time point noted: week 23, last vaccination. Every vaccine dose comprised 300 ug of mutant IDH1 20-mer peptide plus topical imiquimod. The specimen comprised PBMCs, sampled from a glioma patient whose treatment included an IDH1 peptide vaccine. The origin of the receptors is a man aged 50 to 60 with glioma.

The rearrangement uses TRBV29-1 and TRBJ2-5; TRBD2 agrees at 11 bases. Trimming took 3 bases from V and 5 from J; bases not matched to a gene: 5. The CDR3 spans 14 residues. Germline V lookup: CDR1 SQVTM, CDR2 ANQGSEA. CDR3 amino acids: CSVDVAGGLETQYF. DNA of the CDR3: TGCAGCGTTGATGTAGCGGGGGGGCTTGAGACCCAGTACTTC.

V and J are TRBV5-4 and TRBJ1-1, with a weak D call TRBD1 (5 bases). The ends were cut back, 0 bases at V and 3 bases at J, with 12 bases in the middle. The CDR3 is made up of 15 amino acids. Germline values: CDR1 SGHNT, CDR2 YYREEE (reference sequence). The CDR3 sequence: CASSLAVGAHTEAFF. The DNA of the CDR3 is TGTGCCAGCAGCTTGGCCGTAGGGGCCCACACTGAAGCTTTCTTT.

V usage is TRBV5-4 and J usage is TRBJ1-1; the D gene is possibly TRBD1 (5 bases). Germline lookup yields CDR1 SGHNT and CDR2 YYREEE (reference sequence). The CDR3 consists of 13 residues. The germline V and J ends were trimmed by 4 bases and 5 bases, with 12 bases remaining between them. The CDR3: CASSGGGRTEAFF. In DNA form, the CDR3 reads TGTGCCAGCAGCGGCGGGGGGAGAACTGAAGCTTTCTTT. The full variable domain, in which reference TRBV5-4 and TRBJ1-1 provide the parts outside the CDR3, is ETGVTQSPTHLIKTRGQQVTLRCSSQSGHNTVSWYQQALGQGPQFIFQYYREEENGRGNFPPRFSGLQFPNYSSELNVNALELDDSALYLCASSGGGRTEAFFGQGTRLTVV.

The rearrangement uses TRBV7-2 and TRBJ1-1; 9 bases agree with TRBD1. CDR1 and CDR2 from the germline V gene are SGHTA and FQGNSA. V shed 1 base and J 3 bases; nucleotides not matched to a gene: 3. The CDR3 covers 15 residues. The DNA of the CDR3 is TGTGCCAGCAGCTTAGAGACAGGGGGTTACACTGAAGCTTTCTTT. Residues: CASSLETGGYTEAFF.

V gene TRBV5-8 combines with J gene TRBJ2-5; no clear D. In germline, CDR1 is SGHTS, CDR2 YDEGEE. This CDR3 is 18 amino acids long. V was pared by 4 bases and J by 2 bases, with 24 bases between. The CDR3 spells CASSPSRSEYGDQETQYF. The CDR3 DNA reads as TGTGCCAGCAGCCCCTCCCGATCGGAGTACGGTGATCAAGAGACCCAGTACTTC.

In its sample, this clone was seen once. The CDR3 spells CAWAASGGTGYNEQFF. For the CDR3, the DNA is TGTGCCTGGGCGGCGTCGGGCGGGACTGGTTACAATGAGCAGTTCTTC. The V gene is TRBV30, the J gene TRBJ2-1, with D maybe TRBD2 (6 bases). Trimming cost V 5 bases and J 4 bases, with 21 bases left between them. From germline, CDR1 is GTSNPN and CDR2 SVGIG (reference sequence). CDR3 size: 16 residues.

The V gene is TRBV6-5, the J gene TRBJ2-3, with 8 bases that match TRBD1. The germline V gene has CDR1 MNHEY and CDR2 SVGAGI. This CDR3 has 15 residues. V was clipped by 2 bases and J by 0 bases; unmatched bases: 1. CDR3 region: CASSYDRGSTDTQYF. The CDR3 DNA follows: TGTGCCAGCAGTTACGACAGGGGAAGCACAGATACGCAGTATTTT.

The chain is built from TRBV19 and TRBJ2-7; D not certain. This CDR3 has 16 amino acids. Trimming took off 5 bases at V and 4 bases at J, with 21 bases between the two ends. Germline V gene lookup returns CDR1 LNHDA and CDR2 SQIVND (reference sequence). The CDR3: CASSYRGRPLPYEQYF. CDR3 nucleotide sequence: TGTGCCAGTAGTTACCGAGGCAGACCCCTTCCTTACGAGCAGTACTTC.

The chain recombines TRBV27 with TRBJ1-2, with 7 bases lining up with TRBD1. The germline V gene has CDR1 MNHEY and CDR2 SMNVEV (reference sequence). J was trimmed by 8 bases and V by 6 bases; bases with no gene match: 9. The CDR3 length is 13 residues. CDR3 bases: TGTGCCAGCAGGCGGACAGGCCTTGGAGGCTACACCTTC. Translated: CASRRTGLGGYTF.

The gene calls are TRBV6-6 and TRBJ2-7; D gene ambiguous. V was clipped by 7 bases and J by 0 bases, with 13 bases between them. The CDR3 runs to 14 residues. The germline V gene encodes CDR1 MNHNY and CDR2 SVGAGI (reference sequence). This chain's CDR3 is CASTHKDTSYEQYF. The CDR3 DNA reads TGTGCCAGCACCCACAAAGACACCTCCTACGAGCAGTACTTC.

This chain joins TRBV27 and TRBJ1-2; TRBD1 matches 7 bases. This CDR3 comprises 13 residues. Germline-derived CDR1 and CDR2 are MNHEY and SMNVEV (reference sequence). The ends lost 6 bases at V and 0 bases at J; junction bases unmatched: 1. DNA for the CDR3: TGTGCCAGCAGGGGGACAGCTAACTATGGCTACACCTTC. Amino acid sequence: CASRGTANYGYTF.

The V call is TRBV10-3, the J call TRBJ2-5; D is unclear. Trimming took 6 bases from V and 6 from J, leaving 8 bases between them. There are 11 residues in the CDR3. From germline, CDR1 is ENHRY and CDR2 SYGVKD. The CDR3 is CAIRGQQTQYF. CDR3 DNA sequence: TGTGCCATCAGGGGCCAGCAGACCCAGTACTTC.

V and J are TRBV7-2 and TRBJ1-2, with a weak D call TRBD1 (5 bases). Germline CDR1 reads SGHTA; CDR2 reads FQGNSA. There are 17 residues in the CDR3. Trimming left V 0 bases short and J 4 bases short, with 18 bases between. CDR3 nucleotide sequence: TGTGCCAGCAGCTTAGCGCCAACCCCCCGGGGCCTCTATGGCTACACCTTC. As protein: CASSLAPTPRGLYGYTF.